This entry lists 27 T cell receptor beta chains sequenced from one sample in a study of blood T cell repertoires in COVID-19. The method was immunoSEQ multiplex PCR; TCRdb's version includes in-frame clones alone and lacks a portion of them. The sample lists hundreds of thousands of clones, roughly 90% occurring once. The sequenced sample consisted of peripheral blood. All receptors come from a woman aged 25 to 45 with active or convalescent COVID-19.

This clone was seen a single time. The J gene is TRBJ2-1, the V gene TRBV2; 7 bases fit TRBD2. The germline CDR1 and CDR2 sequences are SNHLY and FYNNEI. This CDR3 region has 14 residues. V was clipped by 4 bases and J by 3 bases; unmatched bases: 3. This CDR3 is CASSGGGLYNEQFF. Written as DNA, the CDR3 is TGTGCCAGCAGTGGCGGGGGACTCTACAATGAGCAGTTCTTC.

The genes are TRBV5-1 and TRBJ2-2; D is perhaps TRBD1 (5 bases). The CDR3 runs 17 residues. CDR1 and CDR2 from the germline V gene are SGHRS and YFSETQ. V was pared by 0 bases and J by 2 bases, with 14 bases between. The DNA for the CDR3 is TGCGCCAGCAGCTTGGCTCGACAGTCAGCTAACACCGGGGAGCTGTTTTTT. Amino acid sequence: CASSLARQSANTGELFF.

This rearrangement joins TRBV19 to TRBJ1-1; 8 nucleotides match TRBD1. The CDR3 is 14 amino acids. Germline trimming cut 9 bases from V and 4 bases from J; bases unmatched to any gene: 10. CDR1 is LNHDA, CDR2 SQIVND, per germline (reference sequence). The CDR3 nucleotides read TGTGCCAGCCTTCGGACAGGGATGGCCACTGAAGCTTTCTTT. Protein product: CASLRTGMATEAFF. Variable domain in full (rest from reference TRBV19 and TRBJ1-1): DGGITQSPKYLFRKEGQNVTLSCEQNLNHDAMYWYRQDPGQGLRLIYYSQIVNDFQKGDIAEGYSVSREKKESFPLTVTSAQKNPTAFYLCASLRTGMATEAFFGQGTRLTVV.

The chain is built from TRBV5-1 and TRBJ1-2; TRBD1 aligns across 8 bases. V trimming: 0 bases; J trimming: 6 bases; junction bases outside the gene matches: 10. This CDR3 has 16 residues. Germline CDR1 is SGHRS and CDR2 is YFSETQ. CDR3 sequence reads: CASSLEGYRGQDGYTF. The DNA for the CDR3 is TGCGCCAGCAGCTTGGAGGGGTACAGGGGACAGGATGGCTACACCTTC.

The V and J genes are TRBV3-1 (or the pseudogene TRBV3-2) and TRBJ2-1; 10 positions match TRBD2. V shed 1 base and J 6 bases; nucleotides not matched to a gene: 6. In germline, CDR1 is LGHDT, CDR2 YNNKEL (reference sequence). The CDR3 has 16 amino acids. The DNA for the CDR3 is TGTGCCAGCAGCCAAGGAGCTAGCGGGAGCTCCAATGAGCAGTTCTTC. This translates into CASSQGASGSSNEQFF.

V and J are TRBV30 and TRBJ2-7, with TRBD1 matching 7 bases. The J segment lost 6 bases and the V segment lost 5 bases, leaving 4 bases of the junction unmatched. Germline V lookup: CDR1 GTSNPN, CDR2 SVGIG (reference sequence). CDR3 size: 11 residues. CDR3 loop: CAWAAGGEQYF. CDR3 DNA: TGTGCCTGGGCCGCAGGGGGCGAGCAGTACTTC.

As to this clone: This CDR3 is also generated by other DNA sequences in the sample. This chain links TRBV19 with TRBJ2-6, with 7 bases matching TRBD1. The junction had 2 bases not matched to a gene; V was cut back by 5 bases and J by 4 bases. The CDR3 is 14 amino acids. Looked up from germline, CDR1 is LNHDA and CDR2 is SQIVND (reference sequence). The CDR3 coding sequence is TGTGCCAGTAGTGACAGGGCCGGGGCCAACGTCCTGACTTTC. Protein sequence: CASSDRAGANVLTF.

This chain uses TRBV10-3 with TRBJ2-6; 9 bases match TRBD2. The CDR3 totals 17 residues. V trimming: 5 bases; J trimming: 2 bases; junction bases outside the gene matches: 7. The V gene's germline CDR1 is ENHRY and CDR2 SYGVKD. The CDR3 loop is CAISRAASGAGANVLTF. DNA of the CDR3: TGTGCCATCAGTCGAGCGGCTAGCGGGGCTGGGGCCAACGTCCTGACTTTC.

The chain links TRBV19 to TRBJ2-7; D perhaps matches TRBD1 (5 bases). V was pared by 7 bases and J by 0 bases, with 13 bases between. Germline CDR1 and CDR2: LNHDA and SQIVND (reference sequence). The CDR3 runs 14 residues. The chain's CDR3 is CASTPRTHSYEQYF. CDR3 DNA: TGTGCCAGTACCCCGAGGACACACTCCTACGAGCAGTACTTC.

This clone was picked up one time. The rearrangement links TRBV7-8 to TRBJ1-3; no definite D call. Trimming cost V 3 bases and J 0 bases, with 15 bases left between them. Germline-derived CDR1 and CDR2 are SGHVS and FQNEAQ. There are 17 residues in the CDR3. CDR3 sequence (DNA): TGTGCCAGCAGCTTGGAGTCAGCCAAGTTCTCTGGAAACACCATATATTTT. Translation: CASSLESAKFSGNTIYF.

The chain carries TRBV5-1 and TRBJ1-1; TRBD1 matches at 10 bases. Losses at the gene ends were 1 base for V and 8 bases for J; bases not matched to a gene: 5. The germline gives CDR1 SGHRS, CDR2 YFSETQ. The CDR3 consists of 14 residues. DNA of the CDR3: TGCGCCAGCAGCTTGTTAGGACAGGGGGAAGAAGCTTTCTTT. Translating it yields CASSLLGQGEEAFF.

The rearrangement uses TRBV12-3 or TRBV12-4 and TRBJ1-2; a possible D gene is TRBD1 (5 bases). The CDR3 runs to 13 residues. CDR3 protein: CATSLGGVYGYTF. CDR3 nucleotides: TGTGCTACAAGTTTGGGGGGAGTCTATGGCTACACCTTC.

J is TRBJ1-1 and V is TRBV6-6; 7 bases match TRBD1. The germline CDR1 and CDR2 sequences are MNHNY and SVGAGI (reference sequence). J gave up 3 bases and V 2 bases, and 3 bases lay outside the gene matches. This CDR3 contains 14 residues. CDR3 sequence reads: CASSYLTGDTEAFF. The CDR3 DNA follows: TGTGCCAGCAGTTACCTAACAGGGGACACTGAAGCTTTCTTT.

This chain uses TRBV4-2 with TRBJ2-1, with TRBD2 identical over 13 bases. Germline CDR1 and CDR2: LGHNA and YNFKEQ. Trimming took 0 bases from V and 0 from J; bases not matched to a gene: 8. This CDR3 region has 20 residues. The CDR3, as DNA: TGTGCCAGCAGCCAAGATTTAGGACTAGCGGGGGCCCCCTCCTACAATGAGCAGTTCTTC. Translation gives CASSQDLGLAGAPSYNEQFF.

This clone has only a few counts. The chain combines TRBV5-1 with TRBJ2-3; D is ambiguous. CDR1 is SGHRS and CDR2 is YFSETQ in the germline V gene. Trimming took off 0 bases at V and 2 bases at J, with 7 bases between the two ends. The CDR3 contains 14 residues. The CDR3, as DNA: TGCGCCAGCAGCTTGGACGCACACACAGATACGCAGTATTTT. Its translation: CASSLDAHTDTQYF.

The chain has TRBV7-9 and TRBJ2-4; tentatively, D is TRBD1 (6 bases). From germline, CDR1 is SEHNR and CDR2 FQNEAQ (reference sequence). The length of the CDR3 is 14 residues. V was pared by 6 bases and J by 8 bases, with 17 bases between. The CDR3 loop is CASRAGAPSDIQYF. DNA of the CDR3: TGTGCCAGCAGGGCAGGGGCCCCCTCTGACATTCAGTACTTC.

This clone was picked up one time. This rearrangement joins TRBV5-1 to TRBJ1-1; possible D gene TRBD1, 6 bases. The CDR3 runs to 14 residues. V was trimmed by 3 bases and J by 0 bases, leaving 9 bases between them. Germline lookup yields CDR1 SGHRS and CDR2 YFSETQ. This CDR3 reads CASSWGGVNTEAFF. CDR3 bases: TGCGCCAGCAGCTGGGGGGGCGTGAACACTGAAGCTTTCTTT.

This sequence joins TRBV5-4 and TRBJ2-1; the match to TRBD1 covers 9 bases. The junction had 5 bases not matched to a gene; V was cut back by 1 base and J by 6 bases. The CDR3 runs 15 residues. Germline CDR1 and CDR2: SGHNT and YYREEE (reference sequence). The CDR3 DNA reads as TGTGCCAGCAGCTTGCCGGGACAGGGATTCAATGAGCAGTTCTTC. Translating gives CASSLPGQGFNEQFF. Filled out from reference TRBV5-4 and TRBJ2-1, the complete variable domain reads ETGVTQSPTHLIKTRGQQVTLRCSSQSGHNTVSWYQQALGQGPQFIFQYYREEENGRGNFPPRFSGLQFPNYSSELNVNALELDDSALYLCASSLPGQGFNEQFFGPGTRLTVL.

This chain links TRBV18 with TRBJ1-5; D is unresolved. The CDR3 spans 13 residues. Germline CDR1 is KGHSH and CDR2 is LQKENI. Deletions cut 6 bases from V and 0 bases from J, with 6 bases between. The CDR3 nucleotides read TGTGCCAGCTCTGACACTAGCAATCAGCCCCAGCATTTT. This encodes CASSDTSNQPQHF.

This chain joins TRBV5-1 and TRBJ2-4; D is possibly TRBD2 (6 bases). V lost 7 bases, J lost 4 bases, and 9 bases lay in between. The CDR3 runs 12 residues. Germline CDR1 and CDR2: SGHRS and YFSETQ. The CDR3 DNA reads as TGCGCCAGCGTGGGACTTAAAAACATTCAGTACTTC. This gives the protein CASVGLKNIQYF.

The J gene is TRBJ2-3, the V gene TRBV13; 8 nucleotides agree with TRBD1. CDR3 length: 15 amino acids. V was clipped by 2 bases and J by 4 bases; unmatched bases: 5. Germline V gene lookup returns CDR1 PRHDT and CDR2 FYEKMQ (reference sequence). The CDR3 loop is CASSLRDRLADTQYF. The CDR3 nucleotides are TGTGCCAGCAGCTTAAGGGACAGGCTGGCAGATACGCAGTATTTT. Using reference TRBV13 and TRBJ2-3 for the parts outside the CDR3, the full variable domain is AAGVIQSPRHLIKEKRETATLKCYPIPRHDTVYWYQQGPGQDPQFLISFYEKMQSDKGSIPDRFSAQQFSDYHSELNMSSLELGDSALYFCASSLRDRLADTQYFGPGTRLTVL.

This CDR3 reads CATRVFGGQNYGYTF. Written as DNA, the CDR3 is TGTGCCACCCGGGTCTTCGGCGGCCAGAACTATGGCTACACCTTC. The rearrangement joins TRBV6-5 to TRBJ1-2; D is uncertain. The CDR3 runs 15 residues. CDR1 is MNHEY and CDR2 is SVGAGI in the germline V gene. Deletions cut 10 bases from V and 2 bases from J, with 20 bases between.

The V call is TRBV2, the J call TRBJ1-2; a weak D match, TRBD1 (5 bases). CDR3 size: 14 residues. Germline V gives CDR1 SNHLY, CDR2 FYNNEI. V lost 7 bases and J lost 3, with 15 bases in between. Written as DNA, the CDR3 is TGTGCCAGCACCGAAGGGGATGGGGACTATGGCTACACCTTC. Residues: CASTEGDGDYGYTF. The whole variable domain, filled in from reference TRBV2 and TRBJ1-2, reads EPEVTQTPSHQVTQMGQEVILRCVPISNHLYFYWYRQILGQKVEFLVSFYNNEISEKSEIFDDQFSVERPDGSNFTLKIRSTKLEDSAMYFCASTEGDGDYGYTFGSGTRLTVV.

This chain joins TRBV5-1 and TRBJ2-1; tentative D call: TRBD2 (6 bases). The CDR3 is 14 residues long. Germline values: CDR1 SGHRS, CDR2 YFSETQ. Trimming removed 6 bases from V and 0 bases from J, with 10 bases in between. The CDR3 coding sequence is TGCGCCAGCATTCCTAGCGACTCCTACAATGAGCAGTTCTTC. Translation gives CASIPSDSYNEQFF.

The rearrangement links TRBV5-4 to TRBJ2-2; 10 bases line up with TRBD1. Germline values: CDR1 SGHNT, CDR2 YYREEE (reference sequence). The J segment lost 1 base and the V segment lost 5 bases, leaving 2 bases of the junction unmatched. The CDR3 runs 15 residues. The DNA for the CDR3 is TGTGCCAGCAGAGACAGGGGGCGGAACACCGGGGAGCTGTTTTTT. This encodes CASRDRGRNTGELFF.

The chain carries TRBV5-1 and TRBJ2-7; D not certain. The CDR3 is 14 residues long. Deletions cut 4 bases from V and 2 bases from J, with 13 bases between. The V gene's germline CDR1 is SGHRS and CDR2 YFSETQ. CDR3 nucleotides: TGCGCCAGCAGCGATACGATGCGGCCCTACGAGCAGTACTTC. This sequence encodes CASSDTMRPYEQYF.

This chain uses TRBV11-2 with TRBJ2-3, with D possibly TRBD2 on 5 matching bases. The CDR3 extends over 12 amino acids. Germline V gene data show CDR1 as SGHAT and CDR2 as FQNNGV. The V end was cut by 5 bases, the J end by 6 bases, with 9 bases between. CDR3 region: CASSGRADTQYF. The CDR3 DNA is TGTGCCAGCAGCGGGCGGGCCGATACGCAGTATTTT.